The next 10 T cell receptor beta chains were all read from a single sample in a study of CD8 T cells in ankylosing spondylitis. TCRdb fed the 5' RACE reads into MiXCR, producing one record per CDR3 protein. Among 30,000 to 35,000 distinct CDR3 sequences listed, about 31% were seen once. Sequenced material: synovial fluid, either unsorted or a sorted T cell fraction (not recorded which). These receptor sequences come from a male donor with ankylosing spondylitis.

The V gene is TRBV27, the J gene TRBJ1-1, with D unclear. This CDR3 region has 15 residues. V gave up 6 bases and J gave up 5 bases, with 19 bases separating them. CDR1 and CDR2 (germline): MNHEY, SMNVEV (reference sequence). CDR3: CASSPILGFRTEAFF. The CDR3 nucleotides read TGTGCCAGCAGCCCGATACTGGGGTTTCGGACTGAAGCTTTCTTT.

V is TRBV5-1 and J is TRBJ2-1; D perhaps matches TRBD2 (5 bases). The length of the CDR3 is 15 residues. In germline, CDR1 is SGHRS, CDR2 YFSETQ. V lost 2 bases to trimming and J lost 6 bases, with 15 bases between them. The CDR3 DNA reads as TGCGCCAGCAGCTTAGCGCTAGCAGTGAGCAATGAGCAGTTCTTC. This codes for CASSLALAVSNEQFF.

In this sample, this clonotype turned up many times. V is TRBV13 and J is TRBJ2-2; D unresolved. The CDR3 is made up of 13 amino acids. V shed 5 bases and J shed 7 bases, with 11 bases lying between them. Per germline, CDR1 PRHDT and CDR2 FYEKMQ (reference sequence). Here the CDR3 DNA reads TGTGCCAGCAGCCAGTTGGGAATCGGGGAGCTGTTTTTT. This codes for CASSQLGIGELFF.

In its sample, this clonotype was seen a few times. The chain has TRBV7-9 and TRBJ2-1; no firm D call. The CDR3 is 15 amino acids. Germline CDR1 and CDR2: SEHNR and FQNEAQ (reference sequence). The V and J ends lost 5 bases and 8 bases respectively, with 19 bases between them. The CDR3 here is CASSLSATIADEQFF. For the CDR3, the DNA is TGTGCCAGCAGCCTAAGTGCGACAATCGCCGATGAGCAGTTCTTC.

This clonotype was observed a handful of times. The V call is TRBV20-1, the J call TRBJ2-1; weak D call: TRBD2 (6 bases). Trimming pared 6 bases from V and 1 base from J, leaving 10 bases between. The length of the CDR3 is 13 residues. Germline V gene lookup returns CDR1 DFQATT and CDR2 SNEGSKA (reference sequence). The CDR3 DNA reads TGCAGTGCCGCCGGGACTTCCTACAATGAGCAGTTCTTC. It yields the protein CSAAGTSYNEQFF.

The rearrangement uses TRBV4-2 and TRBJ1-5; weak D call: TRBD1 (5 bases). The germline gives CDR1 LGHNA, CDR2 YNFKEQ. The CDR3 is 15 residues long. The V and J ends lost 1 base and 0 bases respectively, with 7 bases between them. CDR3 residues: CASSQGTNSNQPQHF. For the CDR3, the DNA is TGTGCCAGCAGCCAAGGGACAAATAGCAATCAGCCCCAGCATTTT.

The chain employs TRBV28 and TRBJ2-5, with D tentatively TRBD2 (6 bases). Between the trimmed V and J ends, which lost 9 bases and 5 bases, there was a span of 19 bases. CDR1 MDHEN and CDR2 SYDVKM come from the germline V gene. The CDR3 extends over 14 amino acids. CDR3 protein: CASDGTEPWETQYF. In DNA form, the CDR3 reads TGTGCCAGTGACGGGACTGAACCGTGGGAGACCCAGTACTTC.

The rearrangement joins TRBV29-1 to TRBJ1-2, with 8 bases fitting TRBD1. Germline-derived CDR1 and CDR2 are SQVTM and ANQGSEA. This CDR3 contains 13 residues. J lost 3 bases, V lost 5 bases, and 5 bases had no gene match. CDR3: CSVQETGDYGYTF. CDR3 DNA sequence: TGCAGCGTTCAGGAGACAGGGGACTATGGCTACACCTTC.

This clonotype was seen a handful of times. The rearrangement links TRBV6-1 to TRBJ2-7, with D possibly being TRBD1 (5 bases). Trimming removed 4 bases at V and 1 base at J, with 11 bases between. Germline CDR1 is MNHNS and CDR2 is SASEGT. The CDR3 loop spans 14 amino acids. CDR3 coding DNA: TGTGCCAGCAGTGCGACAGTTACTTCCTACGAGCAGTACGTC. Its protein product is CASSATVTSYEQYV.

The chain couples TRBV12-3 or TRBV12-4 to TRBJ1-1; D gene unclear. The CDR3 extends over 12 amino acids. Trimming removed 1 base at V and 4 bases at J, with 4 bases between. The CDR3 DNA sequence: TGTGCCAGCAGTTTAGTAGTCACTGAAGCTTTCTTT. Residues: CASSLVVTEAFF.